The clone carrying this T cell receptor beta chain was seen a few times. Antigen: not known. This entry belongs to a study of T-cell reconstitution after alpha-beta-depleted transplantation in children. Broader study findings: At around two months after transplant, the alpha-beta T cells were reportedly derived from several hundred expanded clones that came from non-depleted graft cells.

TCRbeta library preparation incorporated unique molecular identifiers. TCRdb reprocessed the PCR reads via MiXCR and lists one record per CDR3 protein. The sample lists 450,000 to 600,000 distinct CDR3 sequences, over 10% occurring once. This CDR3 has 16 residues. The V gene's germline CDR1 is SGHRS and CDR2 YFSETQ. Trimming removed 0 bases at V and 4 bases at J, with 13 bases between. Sequenced here: PBMCs, mostly from graft donor cells, sampled 360 days after TCRalphabeta/CD19-depleted stem cell transplant. The clonotype was recovered from a male patient younger than 18 who had a stem cell transplant for acute myeloid leukemia, so the T cells may come from the graft donor. The chain is built from TRBV5-1 and TRBJ2-2; D call uncertain. CDR3 loop: CASSLAVGVFTGELFF. In DNA form, the CDR3 reads TGCGCCAGCAGCTTGGCTGTCGGCGTATTCACCGGGGAGCTGTTTTTT. The full variable domain, its missing parts supplied by reference TRBV5-1 and TRBJ2-2, is KAGVTQTPRYLIKTRGQQVTLSCSPISGHRSVSWYQQTPGQGLQFLFEYFSETQRNKGNFPGRFSGRQFSNSRSEMNVSTLELGDSALYLCASSLAVGVFTGELFFGEGSRLTVL.